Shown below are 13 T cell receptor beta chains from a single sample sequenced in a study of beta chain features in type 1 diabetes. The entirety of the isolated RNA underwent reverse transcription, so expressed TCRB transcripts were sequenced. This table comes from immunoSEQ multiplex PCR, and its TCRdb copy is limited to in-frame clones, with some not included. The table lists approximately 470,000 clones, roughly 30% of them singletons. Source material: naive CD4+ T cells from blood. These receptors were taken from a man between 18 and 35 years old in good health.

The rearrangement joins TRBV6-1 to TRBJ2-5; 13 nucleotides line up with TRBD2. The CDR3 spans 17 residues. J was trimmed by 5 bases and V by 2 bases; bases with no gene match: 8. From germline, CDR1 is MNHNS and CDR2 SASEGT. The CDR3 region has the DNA TGTGCCAGCAGTGAACTAGGGACTAGCGGGATGTGGGAGACCCAGTACTTC. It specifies CASSELGTSGMWETQYF.

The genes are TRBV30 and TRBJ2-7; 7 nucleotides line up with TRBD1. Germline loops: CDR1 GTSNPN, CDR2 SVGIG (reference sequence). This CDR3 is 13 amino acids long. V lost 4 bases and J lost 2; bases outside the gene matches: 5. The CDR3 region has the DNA TGTGCCTGGAACCCGGGACAGCCCTACGAGCAGTACTTC. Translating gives CAWNPGQPYEQYF. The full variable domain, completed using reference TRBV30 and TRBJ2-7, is SQTIHQWPATLVQPVGSPLSLECTVEGTSNPNLYWYRQAAGRGLQLLFYSVGIGQISSEVPQNLSASRPQDRQFILSSKKLLLSDSGFYLCAWNPGQPYEQYFGPGTRLTVT.

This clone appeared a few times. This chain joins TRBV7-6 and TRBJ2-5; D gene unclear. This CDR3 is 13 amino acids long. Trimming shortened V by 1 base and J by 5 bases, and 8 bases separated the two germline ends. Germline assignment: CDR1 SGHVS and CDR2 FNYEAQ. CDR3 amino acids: CASSLGIRETQYF. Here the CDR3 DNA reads TGTGCCAGCAGCTTAGGGATCCGGGAGACCCAGTACTTC. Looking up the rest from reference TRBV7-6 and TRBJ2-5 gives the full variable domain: GAGVSQSPRYKVTKRGQDVALRCDPISGHVSLYWYRQALGQGPEFLTYFNYEAQQDKSGLPNDRFSAERPEGSISTLTIQRTEQRDSAMYRCASSLGIRETQYFGPGTRLLVL.

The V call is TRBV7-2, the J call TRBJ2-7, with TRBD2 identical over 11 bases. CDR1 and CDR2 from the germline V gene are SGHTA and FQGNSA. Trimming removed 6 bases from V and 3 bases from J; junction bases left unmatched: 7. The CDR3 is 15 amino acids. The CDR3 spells CASSITSGSRYEQYF. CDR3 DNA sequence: TGTGCCAGCAGTATAACTAGCGGGAGCCGCTACGAGCAGTACTTC.

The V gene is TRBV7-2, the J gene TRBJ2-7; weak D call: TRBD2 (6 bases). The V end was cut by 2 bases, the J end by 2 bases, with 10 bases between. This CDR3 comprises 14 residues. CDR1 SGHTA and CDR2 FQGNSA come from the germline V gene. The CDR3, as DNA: TGTGCCAGCAGCTTACGAGCGGGTGCCTACGAGCAGTACTTC. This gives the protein CASSLRAGAYEQYF.

As DNA, the CDR3 is TGCGCCAGCAGCGGACTAGCGGATTACAATGAGCAGTTCTTC. It yields the protein CASSGLADYNEQFF. The chain joins TRBV5-1 to TRBJ2-1, with 10 bases aligning to TRBD2. The CDR3 spans 14 residues. Trimming took 4 bases from V and 4 from J; bases not matched to a gene: 2. Germline V lookup: CDR1 SGHRS, CDR2 YFSETQ.

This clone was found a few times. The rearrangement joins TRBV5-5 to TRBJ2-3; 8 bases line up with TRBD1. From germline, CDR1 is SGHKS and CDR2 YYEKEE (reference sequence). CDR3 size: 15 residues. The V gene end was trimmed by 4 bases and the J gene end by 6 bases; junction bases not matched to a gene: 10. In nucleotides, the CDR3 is TGTGCCAGCAGCGAAATGGACAGGGAGCTGGATACGCAGTATTTT. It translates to CASSEMDRELDTQYF.

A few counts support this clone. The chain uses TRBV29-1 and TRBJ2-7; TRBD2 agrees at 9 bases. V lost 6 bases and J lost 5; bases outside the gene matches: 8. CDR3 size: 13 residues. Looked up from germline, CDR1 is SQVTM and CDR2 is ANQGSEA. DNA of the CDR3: TGCAGCGTCCGACTAGCGGTTGATCACGAGCAGTACTTC. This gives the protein CSVRLAVDHEQYF.

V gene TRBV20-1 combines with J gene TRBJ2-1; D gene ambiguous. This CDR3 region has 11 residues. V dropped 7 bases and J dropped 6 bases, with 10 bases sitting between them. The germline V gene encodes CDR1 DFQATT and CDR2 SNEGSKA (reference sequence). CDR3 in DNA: TGCAGTGTAGTCGGTAGCAATGAGCAGTTCTTC. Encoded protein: CSVVGSNEQFF.

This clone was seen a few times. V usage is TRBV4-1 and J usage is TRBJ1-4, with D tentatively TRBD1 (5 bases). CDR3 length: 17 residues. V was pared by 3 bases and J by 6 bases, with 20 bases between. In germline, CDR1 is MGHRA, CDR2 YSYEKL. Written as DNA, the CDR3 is TGCGCCAGCAGCCACGTTCAGGGTCTCTTTGTTCATGAAAAACTGTTTTTT. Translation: CASSHVQGLFVHEKLFF.

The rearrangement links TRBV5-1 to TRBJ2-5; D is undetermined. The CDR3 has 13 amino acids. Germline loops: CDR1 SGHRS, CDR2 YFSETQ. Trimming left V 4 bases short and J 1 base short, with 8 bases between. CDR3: CASSNSSQETQYF. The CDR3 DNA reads TGCGCCAGCAGCAATTCATCCCAAGAGACCCAGTACTTC.

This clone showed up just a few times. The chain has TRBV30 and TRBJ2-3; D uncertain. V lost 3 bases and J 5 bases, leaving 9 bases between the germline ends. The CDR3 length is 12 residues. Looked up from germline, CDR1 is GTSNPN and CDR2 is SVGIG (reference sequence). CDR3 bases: TGTGCCTGGAGAAAATCAGGAGATACGCAGTATTTT. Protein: CAWRKSGDTQYF.

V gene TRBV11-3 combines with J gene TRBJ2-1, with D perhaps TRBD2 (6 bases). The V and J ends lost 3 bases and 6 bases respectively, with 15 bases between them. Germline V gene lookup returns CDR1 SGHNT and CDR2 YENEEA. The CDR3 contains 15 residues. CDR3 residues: CASSFRSGGVNEQFF. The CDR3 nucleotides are TGTGCCAGCAGCTTTAGGAGCGGAGGGGTCAATGAGCAGTTCTTC.